The 31 T cell receptor beta chains in this list originate from one sample, sequenced in a study of control samples from healthy donors and cancer patients. The data were produced by immunoSEQ multiplex PCR, yet TCRdb's version contains in-frame clones alone and is incomplete. Of under 150,000 clones in the sample, approximately 86% are singletons; the top ten hold roughly 8.7%. The sample comprised blood. These receptors were collected from a woman younger than 45 in good health.

V is TRBV7-7 and J is TRBJ2-1, with no clear D. Germline V gene sequence: CDR1 SSHAT, CDR2 FNYEAQ (reference sequence). There are 15 residues in the CDR3. V was cut by 2 bases and J by 4 bases, with 12 bases left in between. The CDR3 sequence: CASSLRADLYNEQFF. In DNA form, the CDR3 reads TGTGCCAGCAGCTTACGTGCGGATTTATACAATGAGCAGTTCTTC. Full variable domain (outside the CDR3, taken from reference TRBV7-7 and TRBJ2-1): GAGVSQSPRYKVTKRGQDVTLRCDPISSHATLYWYQQALGQGPEFLTYFNYEAQPDKSGLPSDRFSAERPEGSISTLTIQRTEQRDSAMYRCASSLRADLYNEQFFGPGTRLTVL.

The V and J genes are TRBV7-3 and TRBJ1-1; D may be TRBD1 (6 bases). The CDR3 has 13 residues. Deletions cut 3 bases from V and 4 bases from J, with 9 bases between. Germline V lookup: CDR1 SGHTA, CDR2 FQGTGA. CDR3 DNA: TGTGCCAGCAGCTTTACAGGGCGCACTGAAGCTTTCTTT. Translated: CASSFTGRTEAFF.

This clone was seen only once. The rearrangement joins TRBV28 to TRBJ1-5; 7 bases are a match to TRBD1. With V trimmed by 5 bases and J by 10 bases, 14 bases remained unmatched. There are 15 residues in the CDR3. CDR1 MDHEN and CDR2 SYDVKM come from the germline V gene. CDR3 sequence reads: CASSPETGRSAPQHF. DNA for the CDR3: TGTGCCAGCAGTCCCGAGACAGGGCGTTCTGCACCCCAGCATTTT.

V and J are TRBV4-1 and TRBJ2-5, with 16 bases aligning to TRBD2. The germline V gene has CDR1 MGHRA and CDR2 YSYEKL. The CDR3 has 16 residues. The V and J ends lost 1 base and 5 bases, in that order; junction bases with no gene match: 1. CDR3 sequence reads: CASSQAGLAGGETQYF. CDR3 nucleotides: TGCGCCAGCAGCCAAGCGGGACTAGCGGGGGGGGAGACCCAGTACTTC.

The genes are TRBV10-1 and TRBJ2-1; D gene ambiguous. V dropped 0 bases and J dropped 5 bases, with 5 bases sitting between them. The CDR3 is made up of 13 amino acids. Germline CDR1 reads WNHNN; CDR2 reads SYGVQD (reference sequence). The CDR3 spells CASSESGHNEQFF. In DNA form, the CDR3 reads TGCGCCAGCAGTGAGTCCGGCCACAATGAGCAGTTCTTC.

The chain couples TRBV5-1 to TRBJ2-5; TRBD2 matches 9 bases. Germline assignment: CDR1 SGHRS and CDR2 YFSETQ. V lost 0 bases and J lost 4; bases outside the gene matches: 10. This CDR3 contains 17 residues. The CDR3 here is CASSLERRLAAPETQYF. The CDR3 bases are TGCGCCAGCAGCTTGGAACGTAGACTAGCGGCTCCAGAGACCCAGTACTTC.

The V gene is TRBV4-1, the J gene TRBJ2-7, with D perhaps matching TRBD2 (5 bases). Germline V gene lookup returns CDR1 MGHRA and CDR2 YSYEKL. Deletions cut 1 base from V and 5 bases from J, with 18 bases between. The CDR3 covers 16 residues. CDR3 sequence: CASSQVLRIERDEQYF. Here the CDR3 DNA reads TGCGCCAGCAGCCAAGTCCTAAGGATAGAGAGGGACGAGCAGTACTTC.

The chain recombines TRBV7-8 with TRBJ2-5; TRBD2 aligns across 8 bases. In germline, CDR1 is SGHVS, CDR2 FQNEAQ. CDR3 length: 15 amino acids. After removal of 0 bases from V and 4 bases from J, the junction contained 4 bases not matched to a gene. The CDR3: CASSLASGRVETQYF. CDR3 nucleotide sequence: TGTGCCAGCAGCTTAGCCAGCGGGAGAGTAGAGACCCAGTACTTC.

V usage is TRBV19 and J usage is TRBJ1-1, with a possible D match to TRBD1 (5 bases). Trimming shortened V by 8 bases and J by 1 base, and 11 bases separated the two germline ends. The CDR3 runs 13 residues. CDR1 and CDR2 from the germline V gene are LNHDA and SQIVND (reference sequence). The CDR3 sequence is CASSDRPNTEAFF. CDR3 DNA: TGTGCCAGTTCTGACAGACCGAACACTGAAGCTTTCTTT.

The CDR3 region has the DNA TGTGCCAGCAGCTTAAAACCTAGGACTGAAGCTTTCTTT. This sequence encodes CASSLKPRTEAFF. This chain joins TRBV7-3 and TRBJ1-1; D unresolved. Between the trimmed V and J ends, which lost 1 base and 5 bases, there was a span of 8 bases. The CDR3 totals 13 residues. Germline loops: CDR1 SGHTA, CDR2 FQGTGA.

The V gene is TRBV28, the J gene TRBJ2-7, with 9 positions matching TRBD2. The CDR3 is made up of 15 amino acids. Germline CDR1 MDHEN, CDR2 SYDVKM. V gave up 4 bases and J gave up 5 bases; unmatched junction bases: 9. DNA for the CDR3: TGTGCCAGCAGTTCCGCCGTTGCGGGAGGGCACGAGCAGTACTTC. It is translated as CASSSAVAGGHEQYF.

The chain has TRBV7-6 and TRBJ1-4; D possibly corresponds to TRBD1 (5 bases). Trimming took 0 bases from V and 4 from J, leaving 12 bases between them. Per the germline V gene, CDR1 is SGHVS and CDR2 is FNYEAQ. The CDR3 runs 16 residues. CDR3 residues: CASSLALAGLNEKLFF. In DNA, the CDR3 is TGTGCCAGCAGCTTAGCGCTGGCAGGGCTTAATGAAAAACTGTTTTTT.

V and J are TRBV11-2 and TRBJ2-3; 8 bases match TRBD2. The germline CDR1 and CDR2 sequences are SGHAT and FQNNGV. Trimming took 4 bases from V and 2 from J; bases not matched to a gene: 14. The CDR3 is 18 residues long. CDR3 in DNA: TGTGCCAGCAGCTCCTATCGCTCGGGACTAGGAATCACAGATACGCAGTATTTT. Protein: CASSSYRSGLGITDTQYF.

This CDR3 is CASRDTGFPGGYTF. CDR3 sequence (DNA): TGTGCCAGCAGAGATACAGGCTTCCCAGGGGGCTACACCTTC. The chain joins TRBV6-6 to TRBJ1-2, with a weak D call TRBD1 (5 bases). Germline CDR1 reads MNHNY; CDR2 reads SVGAGI (reference sequence). V gave up 6 bases and J gave up 8 bases, with 19 bases separating them. The CDR3 is 14 residues long.

This chain connects TRBV2 to TRBJ1-2; no definite D call. CDR1 is SNHLY and CDR2 is FYNNEI in the germline V gene. This CDR3 contains 15 residues. V was trimmed by 3 bases and J by 4 bases, leaving 15 bases between them. The DNA of the CDR3 is TGTGCCAGCAGTGATGATGGCAGGTCCCTCTATGGCTACACCTTC. Translated: CASSDDGRSLYGYTF.

J is TRBJ2-3 and V is TRBV7-9; no clear D. The ends were cut back, 5 bases at V and 0 bases at J, with 3 bases in the middle. The CDR3 consists of 12 residues. Germline V gives CDR1 SEHNR, CDR2 FQNEAQ (reference sequence). CDR3 nucleotide sequence: TGTGCCAGCAGCCAAAGCACAGATACGCAGTATTTT. It specifies CASSQSTDTQYF.

The chain carries TRBV5-1 and TRBJ2-5; the D call may be TRBD1 or TRBD2 (6 bases each). Trimming stripped 4 bases from V and 11 bases from J, with 15 bases between. The CDR3 contains 12 residues. CDR1 is SGHRS and CDR2 is YFSETQ in the germline V gene. CDR3 sequence reads: CASSPEVGGQYF. CDR3 nucleotide sequence: TGCGCCAGCAGCCCGGAAGTAGGGGGGCAGTACTTC.

The rearrangement uses TRBV7-2 and TRBJ1-5; D is unclear. V lost 1 base, J lost 6 bases, and 10 bases lay in between. The germline V gene has CDR1 SGHTA and CDR2 FQGNSA. The CDR3 has 14 residues. The CDR3 DNA follows: TGTGCCAGCAGCTTAGTTGGGGTCACTCAGCCCCAGCATTTT. Encoded protein: CASSLVGVTQPQHF.

The J gene is TRBJ2-5, the V gene TRBV18; tentative D call: TRBD2 (6 bases). CDR3 size: 15 residues. V lost 0 bases to trimming and J lost 1 base, with 9 bases between them. Per germline, CDR1 KGHSH and CDR2 LQKENI. The CDR3 region is CASSPPLATQETQYF. CDR3 nucleotide sequence: TGTGCCAGCTCACCACCTCTAGCGACCCAAGAGACCCAGTACTTC.

This clone was recorded once. The chain couples TRBV6-1 to TRBJ1-5; 12 bases map to TRBD1. V was clipped by 4 bases and J by 6 bases; unmatched bases: 13. Per the germline V gene, CDR1 is MNHNS and CDR2 is SASEGT. This CDR3 has 18 residues. CDR3 bases: TGTGCCAGCAGTGCCGAGGGGACAGGGGGCTCGTTAAGTCAGCCCCAGCATTTT. This translates into CASSAEGTGGSLSQPQHF.

The CDR3 is CASSVDGSNQPQHF. The CDR3 bases are TGTGCCAGTAGTGTGGACGGTAGCAATCAGCCCCAGCATTTT. The gene calls are TRBV19 and TRBJ1-5; D gene unclear. The CDR3 has 14 residues. Germline loops: CDR1 LNHDA, CDR2 SQIVND (reference sequence). Trimming cost V 5 bases and J 0 bases, with 8 bases left between them.

The chain is built from TRBV18 and TRBJ1-1; maybe TRBD1 (5 bases). Germline CDR1 and CDR2: KGHSH and LQKENI. The CDR3 has 16 amino acids. With 3 bases removed from V and 4 bases from J, the gap between germline ends came to 18 bases. This chain's CDR3 is CASSPGPSVLSTEAFF. The CDR3 nucleotides are TGTGCCAGCTCACCGGGACCGTCCGTCTTGAGCACTGAAGCTTTCTTT.

This chain uses TRBV6-5 with TRBJ2-2; a possible D gene is TRBD2 (6 bases). The germline V and J ends were trimmed by 6 bases and 1 base, with 9 bases remaining between them. This CDR3 spans 14 amino acids. Per the germline V gene, CDR1 is MNHEY and CDR2 is SVGAGI. The CDR3 DNA reads as TGTGCCAGCAGCTGGGGGGTGAACACCGGGGAGCTGTTTTTT. Protein: CASSWGVNTGELFF.

The chain recombines TRBV10-3 with TRBJ1-3; TRBD1 is a possible D gene (5 bases). Germline-derived CDR1 and CDR2 are ENHRY and SYGVKD. V was cut by 0 bases and J by 0 bases, with 12 bases left in between. The CDR3 length is 17 residues. CDR3 coding DNA: TGTGCCATCAGTGAGTCGGGCCAGGGTAGCTCTGGAAACACCATATATTTT. Its protein product is CAISESGQGSSGNTIYF.

The chain joins TRBV19 to TRBJ1-3; weak D call: TRBD1 (6 bases). V lost 6 bases to trimming and J lost 2 bases, with 11 bases between them. The germline V gene has CDR1 LNHDA and CDR2 SQIVND (reference sequence). This CDR3 is built from 14 residues. Written as DNA, the CDR3 is TGTGCCAGTAGCAGGGACAAGCCTGGAAACACCATATATTTT. It translates to CASSRDKPGNTIYF.

Concerning this clone itself: The sample carries other DNA sequences with the same CDR3. CDR3 sequence: CSARDVYGYTF. CDR3 DNA sequence: TGCAGTGCTAGAGATGTGTATGGCTACACCTTC. The rearrangement uses TRBV20-1 and TRBJ1-2; no reliable D call. Trimming stripped 0 bases from V and 5 bases from J, with 4 bases between. Germline values: CDR1 DFQATT, CDR2 SNEGSKA (reference sequence). The CDR3 loop spans 11 amino acids.

This chain links TRBV27 with TRBJ1-2, with D perhaps TRBD1 (6 bases). CDR1 and CDR2 (germline): MNHEY, SMNVEV (reference sequence). V dropped 3 bases and J dropped 8 bases, with 16 bases sitting between them. CDR3 size: 14 residues. The CDR3 region has the DNA TGTGCCAGCAGTTTTAGGGGGGGCGCCGAAGGCTACACCTTC. This translates into CASSFRGGAEGYTF.

The chain employs TRBV19 and TRBJ1-2; D ambiguous. Deletions cut 2 bases from V and 8 bases from J, with 15 bases between. CDR1 is LNHDA, CDR2 SQIVND, per germline (reference sequence). CDR3 length equals 14 residues. The CDR3 coding sequence is TGTGCCAGTAGTATAATTGCGGGCGGTTACGGCTACACCTTC. Its protein product is CASSIIAGGYGYTF.

The chain links TRBV5-1 to TRBJ1-2; D uncertain. This CDR3 contains 14 residues. CDR1 and CDR2 (germline): SGHRS, YFSETQ. Trimming took off 0 bases at V and 2 bases at J, with 8 bases between the two ends. CDR3 in DNA: TGCGCCAGCAGCTTGGTTACAGAGAACTATGGCTACACCTTC. This gives the protein CASSLVTENYGYTF.

The chain couples TRBV6-6 to TRBJ2-7, with 8 bases fitting TRBD1. The CDR3 covers 15 residues. Trimming at V came to 6 bases and at J to 1 base, leaving 8 bases not matched to a gene. The germline gives CDR1 MNHNY, CDR2 SVGAGI (reference sequence). The CDR3 DNA reads TGTGCCAGCAGCGCGACAGGGGCCCGGTCCTACGAGCAGTACTTC. It codes for CASSATGARSYEQYF.

The rearrangement uses TRBV3-1 (or the pseudogene TRBV3-2) and TRBJ2-7; 9 bases are shared with TRBD1. There are 16 residues in the CDR3. V shed 4 bases, J shed 2 bases, and the junction held 9 bases outside the gene matches. Germline values: CDR1 LGHDT, CDR2 YNNKEL (reference sequence). CDR3 nucleotides: TGTGCCAGCAGCCGCGAACCGGGACAGGGTCCCTACGAGCAGTACTTC. Protein sequence: CASSREPGQGPYEQYF.